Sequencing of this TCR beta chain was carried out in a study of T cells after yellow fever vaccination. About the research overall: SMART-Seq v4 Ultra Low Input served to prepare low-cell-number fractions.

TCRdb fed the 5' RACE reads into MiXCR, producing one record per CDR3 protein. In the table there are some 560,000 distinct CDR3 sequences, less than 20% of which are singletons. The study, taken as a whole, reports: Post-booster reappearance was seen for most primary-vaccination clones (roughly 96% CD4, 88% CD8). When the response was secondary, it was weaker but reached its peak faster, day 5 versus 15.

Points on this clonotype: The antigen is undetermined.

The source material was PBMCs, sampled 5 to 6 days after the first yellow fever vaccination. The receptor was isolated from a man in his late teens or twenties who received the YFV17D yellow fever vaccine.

This CDR3 reads CASSQGQLQETQYF. CDR3 sequence (DNA): TGCGCCAGCAGCCAAGGACAGCTACAAGAGACCCAGTACTTC. This chain joins TRBV4-1 and TRBJ2-5, with D tentatively TRBD1 (5 bases). This CDR3 contains 14 residues. V lost 1 base and J lost 2, with 8 bases in between. Germline-derived CDR1 and CDR2 are MGHRA and YSYEKL.